The text below deals with one T cell receptor (beta chain). Its antigen is unidentified. This entry comes from a study of cytomegalovirus exposure and HLA in healthy donors. 13 Jbeta primers and 60 Vbeta primers were used for the PCR. Clones were read by immunoSEQ multiplex PCR, and TCRdb kept only the in-frame ones, dropping some. The sample holds hundreds of thousands of clones, approximately 90% seen once. CDR1 SQVTM and CDR2 ANQGSEA come from the germline V gene. The CDR3 extends over 15 amino acids. Trimming shortened V by 4 bases and J by 5 bases, and 20 bases separated the two germline ends. Study results and caveats: Cytomegalovirus association was assigned to about 180 TCR beta chains. CMV serostatus was the sole immune exposure information available. CMV antigen specificity was confirmed in vitro for three CMV-associated chains.

This clonotype was sampled from a young woman in good health and CMV-seronegative. The source material was PBMCs. The rearrangement uses TRBV29-1 and TRBJ1-2; the D gene is possibly TRBD1 (5 bases). In DNA, the CDR3 is TGCAGCGTTGTGTTTGGGGCAGGGCCGGGTTATGGCTACACCTTC. Translation: CSVVFGAGPGYGYTF.